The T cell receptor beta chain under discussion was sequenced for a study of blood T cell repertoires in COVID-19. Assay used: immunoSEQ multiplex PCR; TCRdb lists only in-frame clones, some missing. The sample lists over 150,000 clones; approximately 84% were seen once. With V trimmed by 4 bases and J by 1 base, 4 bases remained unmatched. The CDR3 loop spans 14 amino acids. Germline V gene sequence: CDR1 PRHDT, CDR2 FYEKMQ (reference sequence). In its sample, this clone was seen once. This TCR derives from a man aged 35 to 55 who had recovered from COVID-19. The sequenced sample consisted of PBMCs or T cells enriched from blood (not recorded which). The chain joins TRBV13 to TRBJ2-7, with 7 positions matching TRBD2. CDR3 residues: CASSSGGSSYEQYF. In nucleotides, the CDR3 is TGTGCCAGCAGCTCGGGGGGATCTTCCTACGAGCAGTACTTC.